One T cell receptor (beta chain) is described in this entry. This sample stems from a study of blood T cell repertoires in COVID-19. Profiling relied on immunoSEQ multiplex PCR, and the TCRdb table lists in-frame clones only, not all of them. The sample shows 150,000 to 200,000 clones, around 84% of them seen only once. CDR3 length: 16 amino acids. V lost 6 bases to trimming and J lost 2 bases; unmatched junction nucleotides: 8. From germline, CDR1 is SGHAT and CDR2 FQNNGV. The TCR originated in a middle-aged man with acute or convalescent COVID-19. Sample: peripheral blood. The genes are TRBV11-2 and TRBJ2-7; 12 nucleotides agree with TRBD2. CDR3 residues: CASRRGLAGSTYEQYF. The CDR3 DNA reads TGTGCCAGCAGGCGAGGACTAGCGGGGAGTACCTACGAGCAGTACTTC.